The rows below give T cell receptor beta chains drawn from one sample of a study of patients and donors after allogeneic stem cell transplantation. TCRdb re-analysed the RT-PCR reads in MiXCR, keeping a single row per CDR3 protein. Found here are about 110,000 distinct CDR3 sequences, 35% of them singletons; the top ten hold 27%. Sequencing was carried out using blood, either unsorted or a sorted T cell fraction (not recorded which). The receptors were gathered from a human donor who was either an allogeneic HSCT recipient or a stem cell or donor lymphocyte infusion donor (not recorded which). It is not recorded whose cells these are; they may come from a transplant donor. CDR3s include the opening cysteine and the closing phenylalanine or tryptophan. Fields, in order: CDR3 DNA, CDR3 protein, CDR3 length, V gene, clone size, D gene, J gene. D genes are given only for firm matches. Expanded clones get a size class; other rows say once, few or many, or leave the size out.

DNA: TGCAGCTTTTACCCGGGACAGGGAAGTGGTGGCTACACCTTC
CDR3: CSFYPGQGSGGYTF
length: 14
V: TRBV29-1
size: many
D: TRBD1
J: TRBJ1-2

DNA: TGCAGCGTTGCACAAACCCCCCAGGTAGGGGGATACAATGAGCAGTTCTTC
CDR3: CSVAQTPQVGGYNEQFF
length: 17
V: TRBV29-1
size: once
D: .
J: TRBJ2-1

DNA: TGTGCCAGCCCCCCCGAAGGCTCTGGAAACACCATATATTTT
CDR3: CASPPEGSGNTIYF
length: 14
V: TRBV12-3/TRBV12-4
size: few
D: .
J: TRBJ1-3

DNA: TGTGCCAGCAGTTCTCGGACCTCCCCGGGCAATGAGCAGTTCTTC
CDR3: CASSSRTSPGNEQFF
length: 15
V: TRBV28
size: .
D: .
J: TRBJ2-1

DNA: TGTGCCACCACTGAAGCTTTCTTT
CDR3: CATTEAFF
length: 8
V: TRBV11-2
size: few
D: .
J: TRBJ1-1

DNA: TGTGCCAGCAGCACCCGGGACAGGGTGGGCTATGGCTACACCTTC
CDR3: CASSTRDRVGYGYTF
length: 15
V: TRBV7-9
size: few
D: TRBD1
J: TRBJ1-2

DNA: TGTGCCAGCAGCTCCGGATGGGGGACCTTGGGAGCTTTCTTT
CDR3: CASSSGWGTLGAFF
length: 14
V: TRBV12-3/TRBV12-4
size: few
D: .
J: TRBJ1-1

DNA: TGCGCCAGCAAAGAAGCGGGAGCGTACACCGGGGAGCTGTTTTTT
CDR3: CASKEAGAYTGELFF
length: 15
V: TRBV5-1
size: few
D: TRBD2
J: TRBJ2-2

DNA: TGTGCCAGCAGTTCGGTCCAGGGTAATCAAGAGACCCAGTACTTC
CDR3: CASSSVQGNQETQYF
length: 15
V: TRBV12-3/TRBV12-4
size: few
D: .
J: TRBJ2-5

DNA: TGTGCCAGCAGCTCCTATCCGGGGGAAGGTGAAAAACTGTTTTTT
CDR3: CASSSYPGEGEKLFF
length: 15
V: TRBV7-9
size: .
D: .
J: TRBJ1-4

DNA: TGTGCCAGCGTGAACAGAAGAGATGAAAAACTGTTTTTT
CDR3: CASVNRRDEKLFF
length: 13
V: TRBV28
size: .
D: .
J: TRBJ1-4

DNA: TGCGCCAGCAGCTTGGTGGGAGCGGTAGGAAATGAGCAGTTCTTC
CDR3: CASSLVGAVGNEQFF
length: 15
V: TRBV5-1
size: few
D: .
J: TRBJ2-1

DNA: TGTGCCTGGAGGGCAGGGGGGAATCAGCCCCAGCATTTT
CDR3: CAWRAGGNQPQHF
length: 13
V: TRBV30
size: .
D: TRBD1
J: TRBJ1-5

DNA: TGTGCCATCAGTCAAATACAGCTAACCACTGAAGCTTTCTTT
CDR3: CAISQIQLTTEAFF
length: 14
V: TRBV10-3
size: few
D: .
J: TRBJ1-1

DNA: TGTGCCAGCAGTCCATCGGGTGGTTATGGCAGTAACACTGAAGCTTTCTTT
CDR3: CASSPSGGYGSNTEAFF
length: 17
V: TRBV7-9
size: .
D: .
J: TRBJ1-1

DNA: TGTGCCAGCAGTGGCGGAGGGAACAATCAGCCCCAGCATTTT
CDR3: CASSGGGNNQPQHF
length: 14
V: TRBV2
size: few
D: .
J: TRBJ1-5

DNA: TGTGCCAGCAGCGCGTGGACGGTCCGAGAGACCCAGTACTTC
CDR3: CASSAWTVRETQYF
length: 14
V: TRBV7-2
size: .
D: .
J: TRBJ2-5

DNA: TGCGCCAGCAGCTTGGGGACAGCGGGAATGAACACTGAAGCTTTCTTT
CDR3: CASSLGTAGMNTEAFF
length: 16
V: TRBV5-1
size: .
D: .
J: TRBJ1-1

DNA: TGTGCCATCAGTGACTTGACACTTCGGTCCAGGAACACTGAAGCTTTCTTT
CDR3: CAISDLTLRSRNTEAFF
length: 17
V: TRBV10-3
size: .
D: .
J: TRBJ1-1

DNA: TGTGCCAGCAGCTGGAGCCAACTTGAGCAGTACTTC
CDR3: CASSWSQLEQYF
length: 12
V: TRBV5-6
size: few
D: .
J: TRBJ2-7

DNA: TGTGCCAGCAGCCAAGAGTCCGGCTATGGCTACACCTTC
CDR3: CASSQESGYGYTF
length: 13
V: TRBV4-2
size: few
D: .
J: TRBJ1-2

DNA: TGCAGTGCTACAGCGGACTTAACCTACAATGAGCAGTTCTTC
CDR3: CSATADLTYNEQFF
length: 14
V: TRBV20-1
size: .
D: .
J: TRBJ2-1

DNA: TGCAGCGTCCGACAGGGATCGAGTAGCTCCTACGAGCAGTACTTC
CDR3: CSVRQGSSSSYEQYF
length: 15
V: TRBV29-1
size: .
D: TRBD1
J: TRBJ2-7

DNA: TGTGCCAGCAACAACAGGGGGACGGGTTCACCCCTCCACTTT
CDR3: CASNNRGTGSPLHF
length: 14
V: TRBV7-2
size: .
D: TRBD1
J: TRBJ1-6

DNA: TGTGCCAGCAGCAGGGGACAGTTAAATTCACCCCTCCACTTT
CDR3: CASSRGQLNSPLHF
length: 14
V: TRBV7-2
size: few
D: TRBD1
J: TRBJ1-6

DNA: TGCAGTGCTAGAAAACAGGGAGGGATTAATGAGCAGTTCTTC
CDR3: CSARKQGGINEQFF
length: 14
V: TRBV20-1
size: .
D: .
J: TRBJ2-1

DNA: TGTGCCACCGCCGCGAGCGGGGTGGGCAAAAACATTCAGTACTTC
CDR3: CATAASGVGKNIQYF
length: 15
V: TRBV24-1
size: .
D: TRBD2
J: TRBJ2-4

DNA: TGTGCCAGCATCGGTCAGATGTATGGCTACACCTTC
CDR3: CASIGQMYGYTF
length: 12
V: TRBV6-6
size: few
D: .
J: TRBJ1-2

DNA: TGCAGTGCTAGGTTTTTGGCGGGAGGCTTAGATACGCAGTATTTT
CDR3: CSARFLAGGLDTQYF
length: 15
V: TRBV20-1
size: .
D: TRBD2
J: TRBJ2-3

DNA: TGTGCCAGCAGGTGGGCACACTCTGAAGCTTTCTTT
CDR3: CASRWAHSEAFF
length: 12
V: TRBV6-2/TRBV6-3
size: .
D: .
J: TRBJ1-1

DNA: TGTGCCAGCAGTGACTCGGGATCCGCCTGGGACGAGCAGTACTTC
CDR3: CASSDSGSAWDEQYF
length: 15
V: TRBV28
size: .
D: .
J: TRBJ2-7

DNA: TGTGCCAGCAGCTCCCGGCTACTAGAGTTTTCAGATACGCAGTATTTT
CDR3: CASSSRLLEFSDTQYF
length: 16
V: TRBV4-2
size: few
D: .
J: TRBJ2-3

DNA: TGTGCCAGCACCAATTTCTATAATTCACCCCTCCACTTT
CDR3: CASTNFYNSPLHF
length: 13
V: TRBV7-8
size: medium-sized
D: .
J: TRBJ1-6

DNA: TGTGCCAGCAGTTATTCCGATTCGGGCGGCCAAGAGACCCAGTACTTC
CDR3: CASSYSDSGGQETQYF
length: 16
V: TRBV6-6
size: .
D: .
J: TRBJ2-5

DNA: TGTGCCAGCAGCTACAGACAAAGCTCCTACAATGAGCAGTTCTTC
CDR3: CASSYRQSSYNEQFF
length: 15
V: TRBV6-6
size: .
D: .
J: TRBJ2-1

DNA: TGCAGTGCTAGACCCCCGGGACAGGGCCTCTCTGGGGCCAACGTCCTGACTTTC
CDR3: CSARPPGQGLSGANVLTF
length: 18
V: TRBV20-1
size: .
D: TRBD1
J: TRBJ2-6

DNA: TGTGCCAGCAGCTCCGTTAGCGTCTCCTACAATGAGCAGTTCTTC
CDR3: CASSSVSVSYNEQFF
length: 15
V: TRBV5-4
size: .
D: .
J: TRBJ2-1

DNA: TGTGCCAGCAAGCCCGTACTCGGGAATCCCGGGGAGCTGTTTTTT
CDR3: CASKPVLGNPGELFF
length: 15
V: TRBV12-3/TRBV12-4
size: few
D: .
J: TRBJ2-2